One and the same sample provided the 9 T cell receptor beta chains below, sequenced in a study of blood T cell repertoires in COVID-19. TCRdb's copy holds only in-frame clones and misses some; the assay was immunoSEQ multiplex PCR. The sample contains 410,000 or so clones, around 91% of which appear only once. The sample comprised peripheral blood. The receptor set was obtained from a woman aged 40 to 50 with COVID-19, enrolled during active disease.

The genes are TRBV10-3 and TRBJ2-2; TRBD2 matches at 8 bases. With 11 bases clipped from V and 5 bases from J, the junction kept 7 bases outside the gene matches. Germline loops: CDR1 ENHRY, CDR2 SYGVKD. The CDR3 totals 13 residues. The CDR3 loop reads CASNQRETGELFF. DNA of the CDR3: TGTGCCTCCAACCAGCGGGAGACCGGGGAGCTGTTTTTT.

The rearrangement joins TRBV5-1 to TRBJ2-3; D call uncertain. V was shortened by 0 bases and J by 0 bases, with 5 bases between the two germline ends. Germline loops: CDR1 SGHRS, CDR2 YFSETQ. CDR3 length equals 14 residues. CDR3 bases: TGCGCCAGCAGCTTGGGGCGGAGCACAGATACGCAGTATTTT. This translates into CASSLGRSTDTQYF.

The rearrangement joins TRBV7-2 to TRBJ1-5; no clear D. V gave up 3 bases and J gave up 0 bases, with 9 bases separating them. The CDR3 spans 15 residues. Germline CDR1 reads SGHTA; CDR2 reads FQGNSA. The CDR3 sequence is CASSFSSDSNQPQHF. DNA of the CDR3: TGTGCCAGCAGCTTTTCGTCAGATAGCAATCAGCCCCAGCATTTT.

Concerning this clone: Other DNA variants within this sample encode the same CDR3. This chain links TRBV5-1 with TRBJ1-5; tentatively, D is TRBD1 (6 bases). Germline V gene data show CDR1 as SGHRS and CDR2 as YFSETQ. Deletions cut 1 base from V and 0 bases from J, with 8 bases between. This CDR3 comprises 15 residues. Written as DNA, the CDR3 is TGCGCCAGCAGCTTGACAGGGAATAGCAATCAGCCCCAGCATTTT. This codes for CASSLTGNSNQPQHF.

The rearrangement joins TRBV11-2 to TRBJ1-1; 7 nucleotides align to TRBD1. Looked up from germline, CDR1 is SGHAT and CDR2 is FQNNGV. V lost 8 bases to trimming and J lost 4 bases; unmatched junction nucleotides: 13. The CDR3 sequence is 15 residues long. The CDR3 loop is CASLRTGLLGTEAFF. CDR3 nucleotides: TGTGCCAGCCTCCGGACAGGCCTACTGGGCACTGAAGCTTTCTTT.

V and J are TRBV6-5 and TRBJ2-7; TRBD1 matches 7 bases. The CDR3 runs to 13 residues. CDR1 is MNHEY and CDR2 is SVGAGI in the germline V gene. V was clipped by 6 bases and J by 3 bases; unmatched bases: 5. The CDR3 DNA reads TGTGCCAGCAGCTTCTCAGGGGGCTACGAGCAGTACTTC. It encodes CASSFSGGYEQYF.

This chain connects TRBV5-1 to TRBJ1-1; tentative D call: TRBD1 (5 bases). The CDR3 has 14 residues. With 4 bases removed from V and 1 base from J, the gap between germline ends came to 11 bases. Germline CDR1 SGHRS, CDR2 YFSETQ. CDR3 amino acids: CASSTSTGNTEAFF. CDR3 nucleotide sequence: TGCGCCAGCAGCACCTCTACAGGGAACACTGAAGCTTTCTTT.

To note about this clone: At the DNA level, this CDR3 is encoded by other sequences in the same sample as well. This chain uses TRBV5-1 with TRBJ1-4, with D possibly TRBD1 on 5 matching bases. V was trimmed by 2 bases and J by 3 bases, leaving 5 bases between them. The CDR3 extends over 13 amino acids. Looked up from germline, CDR1 is SGHRS and CDR2 is YFSETQ. The CDR3, as DNA: TGCGCCAGCAGCTTCAGGGCTAATGAAAAACTGTTTTTT. Amino acid sequence: CASSFRANEKLFF.

The rearrangement joins TRBV4-3 to TRBJ2-7; no clear D. The CDR3 sequence is 15 residues long. Germline lookup yields CDR1 LGHNA and CDR2 YSLEER. Trimming removed 0 bases at V and 4 bases at J, with 13 bases between. In DNA, the CDR3 is TGCGCCAGCAGCCAAGATTTGGGCAGAAAATACGAGCAGTACTTC. It yields the protein CASSQDLGRKYEQYF.